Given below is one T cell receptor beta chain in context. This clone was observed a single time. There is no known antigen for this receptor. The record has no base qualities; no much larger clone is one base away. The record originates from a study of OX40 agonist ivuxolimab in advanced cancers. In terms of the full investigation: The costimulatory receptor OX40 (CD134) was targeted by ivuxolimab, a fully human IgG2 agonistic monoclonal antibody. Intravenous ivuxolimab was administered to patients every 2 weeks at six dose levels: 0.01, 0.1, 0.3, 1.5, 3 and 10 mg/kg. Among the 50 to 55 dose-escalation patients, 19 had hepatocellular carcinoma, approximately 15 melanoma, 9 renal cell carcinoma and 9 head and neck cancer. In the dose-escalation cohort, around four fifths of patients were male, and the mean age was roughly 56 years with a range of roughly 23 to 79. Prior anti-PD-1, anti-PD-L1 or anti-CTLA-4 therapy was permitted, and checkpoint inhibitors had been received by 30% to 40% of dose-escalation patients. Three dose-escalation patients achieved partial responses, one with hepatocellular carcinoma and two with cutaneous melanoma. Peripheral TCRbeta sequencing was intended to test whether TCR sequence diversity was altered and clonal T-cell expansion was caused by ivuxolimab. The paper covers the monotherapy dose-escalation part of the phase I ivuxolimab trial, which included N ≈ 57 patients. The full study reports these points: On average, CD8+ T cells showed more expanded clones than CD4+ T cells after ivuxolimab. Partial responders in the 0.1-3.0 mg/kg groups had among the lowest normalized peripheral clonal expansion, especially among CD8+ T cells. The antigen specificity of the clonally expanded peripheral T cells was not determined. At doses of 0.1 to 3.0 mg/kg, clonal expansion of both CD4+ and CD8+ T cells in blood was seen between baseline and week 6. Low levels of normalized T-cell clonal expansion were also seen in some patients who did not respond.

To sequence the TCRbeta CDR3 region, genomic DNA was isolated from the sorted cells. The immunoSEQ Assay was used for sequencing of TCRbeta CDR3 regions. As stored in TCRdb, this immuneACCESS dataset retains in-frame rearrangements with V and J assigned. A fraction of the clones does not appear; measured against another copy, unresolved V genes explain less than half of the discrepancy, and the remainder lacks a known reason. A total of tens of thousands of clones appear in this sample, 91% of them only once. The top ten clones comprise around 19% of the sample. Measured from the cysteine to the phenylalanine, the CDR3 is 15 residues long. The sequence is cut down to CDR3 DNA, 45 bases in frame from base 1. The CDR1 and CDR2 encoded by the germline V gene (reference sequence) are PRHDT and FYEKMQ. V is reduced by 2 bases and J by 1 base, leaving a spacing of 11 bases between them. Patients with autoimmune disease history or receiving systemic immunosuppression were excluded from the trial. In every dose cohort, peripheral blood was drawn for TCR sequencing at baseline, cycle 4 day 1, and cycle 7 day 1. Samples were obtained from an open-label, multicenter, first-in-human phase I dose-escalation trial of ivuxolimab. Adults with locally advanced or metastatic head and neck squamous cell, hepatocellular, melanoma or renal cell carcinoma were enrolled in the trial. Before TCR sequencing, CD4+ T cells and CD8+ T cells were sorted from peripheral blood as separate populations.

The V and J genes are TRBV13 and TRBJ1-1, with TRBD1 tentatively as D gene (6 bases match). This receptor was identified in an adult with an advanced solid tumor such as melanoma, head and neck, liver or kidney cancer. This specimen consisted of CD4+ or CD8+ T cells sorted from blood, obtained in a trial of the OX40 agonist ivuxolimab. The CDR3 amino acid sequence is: CASSLSGAGNTEAFF. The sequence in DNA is TGTGCCAGCAGCTTATCAGGGGCCGGGAACACTGAAGCTTTCTTT.